These T cell receptor beta chains were read from a single sample in a study of blood T cell repertoires in COVID-19. Only in-frame clones appear in the TCRdb table, and some are missing; sequencing was by immunoSEQ multiplex PCR. The data hold 400,000 or so clones, with about 90% observed a single time. Sequenced material: peripheral blood. The receptor set was obtained from a man aged 18 to 35 with COVID-19, enrolled during active disease. Both conserved end residues are part of each CDR3. D genes are given only for firm matches. For some rows the clone size is stated as once, few or many, or as a class when expanded; others skip it.

clone_size	j_call	d_call	v_call	cdr3_nt	cdr3_aa
NA	TRBJ2-7	NA	TRBV20-1	TGCAGCGTAGGACTGGCCGAGCAGTACTTC	CSVGLAEQYF
once	TRBJ2-1	NA	TRBV10-1	TGCGCCAGCAGTGAGTCGACGTTTACGGGTCCTCGTCTGTTCTTC	CASSESTFTGPRLFF
NA	TRBJ1-3	NA	TRBV3-1/TRBV3-2	TGTGCCAGCAGCCTACAGGGTGGTGGAAACACCATATATTTT	CASSLQGGGNTIYF
NA	TRBJ2-5	TRBD2	TRBV18	TGTGCCAGCTTAAACCAGATTGCGGGAGGGATTTCAGAGACCCAGTACTTC	CASLNQIAGGISETQYF
once	TRBJ2-3	TRBD1	TRBV19	TGTGCCAGTAGTACCCAGGGGGAGGATACGCAGTATTTT	CASSTQGEDTQYF
NA	TRBJ2-5	NA	TRBV30	TGTGCCTGGAGGATCTGGTCAGGATCGGAAGAGACCCAGTACTTC	CAWRIWSGSEETQYF
NA	TRBJ2-7	NA	TRBV4-1	TGCGCCAGCAGCCAAGCCATCCAGGGCTACGAGCAGTACTTC	CASSQAIQGYEQYF
NA	TRBJ2-2	TRBD2	TRBV23-1	TGCGCCAGCAGTCAATTCGCCGGGAGGGGAAACACCGGGGAGCTGTTTTTT	CASSQFAGRGNTGELFF
NA	TRBJ2-3	NA	TRBV3-1/TRBV3-2	TGTGCCAGCAGCCATTCCGGGGGACCAGATACGCAGTATTTT	CASSHSGGPDTQYF
NA	TRBJ2-1	NA	TRBV27	TGTGCCAGCAGTTTCCAGGGGTCAGGAGAGCAGTTCTTC	CASSFQGSGEQFF
NA	TRBJ2-3	NA	TRBV2	TGTGCCAGCAGCCGTTGGGACATCGATACGCAGTATTTT	CASSRWDIDTQYF
NA	TRBJ2-7	TRBD2	TRBV28	TGTGCCAGCAGCCTTCTTCCCGGTAGCGGGAGGGGTGAGCAGTACTTC	CASSLLPGSGRGEQYF
NA	TRBJ1-1	NA	TRBV24-1	TGTGCCACCAGTGCGGGGGAGCTCGGAAACACTGAAGCTTTCTTT	CATSAGELGNTEAFF